These 10 T cell receptor beta chains were sequenced from one sample in a study of response to subunit inactivated influenza vaccine. TCRdb re-derived calls from the RT-PCR reads in MiXCR, one entry per CDR3 protein. The sample gives more than 700,000 distinct CDR3 sequences, over 20% of which show up once; approximately 10% is in the top ten. Material: PBMCs from blood, obtained around 5 days after vaccination. These TCRs come from a man aged 45-65 years who received an inactivated influenza vaccine.

This clonotype appeared a few times. The chain links TRBV12-3 or TRBV12-4 to TRBJ2-7, with 12 bases aligning to TRBD1. V dropped 6 bases and J dropped 5; count of bases not matched to a gene: 8. The CDR3 runs 15 residues. The CDR3 nucleotides are TGTGCCAGCAGACTATCCGGGACAGGGGGCAACGAGCAGTACTTC. Protein product: CASRLSGTGGNEQYF.

The V call is TRBV7-2, the J call TRBJ1-2; 7 positions agree with TRBD1. The CDR3 sequence is 13 residues long. V was pared by 5 bases and J by 7 bases, with 7 bases of the junction left unmatched. CDR1 is SGHTA and CDR2 is FQGNSA in the germline V gene. DNA of the CDR3: TGTGCCAGCAGCAACAGGGGAACCACTGGCTACACCTTC. Residues: CASSNRGTTGYTF.

This chain connects TRBV14 to TRBJ2-7, with a possible D match to TRBD2 (5 bases). The CDR3 totals 14 residues. V gave up 5 bases and J gave up 2 bases, with 13 bases separating them. The V gene's germline CDR1 is SGHDN and CDR2 FVKESK. For the CDR3, the DNA is TGTGCCAGCAGCGTAGCGTCACCGACCTACGAGCAGTACTTC. It encodes CASSVASPTYEQYF.

The chain carries TRBV29-1 and TRBJ1-4; 9 bases align to TRBD1. Germline assignment: CDR1 SQVTM and CDR2 ANQGSEA. The CDR3 has 14 residues. After removal of 6 bases from V and 10 bases from J, the junction contained 12 bases not matched to a gene. The CDR3 reads CSVGTGSRTGKLFF. The CDR3 coding sequence is TGCAGCGTCGGGACAGGGTCGCGGACGGGAAAACTGTTTTTT.

Only a few counts were recorded for this clonotype. The chain carries TRBV4-3 and TRBJ2-3; tentatively, D is TRBD1 or TRBD2 (6 bases each). The CDR3 is made up of 17 amino acids. From germline, CDR1 is LGHNA and CDR2 YSLEER. V lost 0 bases to trimming and J lost 0 bases, with 13 bases between them. This CDR3 reads CASSQDRQGTSTDTQYF. CDR3 nucleotides: TGCGCCAGCAGCCAAGATCGGCAGGGGACTAGCACAGATACGCAGTATTTT.

This chain links TRBV7-2 with TRBJ2-7; 9 bases are shared with TRBD2. The germline V gene encodes CDR1 SGHTA and CDR2 FQGNSA. V lost 5 bases and J lost 1; bases outside the gene matches: 9. The CDR3 runs 16 residues. The CDR3 reads CASSPDSGSFSYEQYF. The CDR3 coding sequence is TGTGCCAGCAGCCCGGATAGCGGGAGCTTTTCCTACGAGCAGTACTTC. The full variable domain, rest sourced from reference TRBV7-2 and TRBJ2-7, is GAGVSQSPSNKVTEKGKDVELRCDPISGHTALYWYRQSLGQGLEFLIYFQGNSAPDKSGLPSDRFSAERTGGSVSTLTIQRTQQEDSAVYLCASSPDSGSFSYEQYFGPGTRLTVT.

The CDR3 sequence is CSVDKGTGTDTQYF. The DNA of the CDR3 is TGCAGCGTTGATAAGGGGACAGGCACAGATACGCAGTATTTT. The gene calls are TRBV29-1 and TRBJ2-3, with TRBD1 matching over 7 bases. In germline, CDR1 is SQVTM, CDR2 ANQGSEA. CDR3 size: 14 residues. V shed 3 bases and J 1 base; nucleotides not matched to a gene: 4.

This clonotype was seen only once. V is TRBV7-2 and J is TRBJ2-3; 13 nucleotides line up with TRBD2. V dropped 5 bases and J dropped 2; count of bases not matched to a gene: 4. This CDR3 comprises 16 residues. Germline values: CDR1 SGHTA, CDR2 FQGNSA. CDR3 amino acids: CASSGLAGAITDTQYF. Here the CDR3 DNA reads TGTGCCAGCAGCGGACTAGCGGGGGCCATCACAGATACGCAGTATTTT.

J is TRBJ2-7 and V is TRBV11-2; TRBD1 might be the D (6 bases). This CDR3 has 13 residues. The germline V gene has CDR1 SGHAT and CDR2 FQNNGV. Trimming removed 0 bases from V and 7 bases from J, with 10 bases in between. In DNA form, the CDR3 reads TGTGCCAGCAGCTTAGAATCACAGGGAGAGCAGTACTTC. The encoded protein is CASSLESQGEQYF. Full variable domain (outside the CDR3, taken from reference TRBV11-2 and TRBJ2-7): EAGVAQSPRYKIIEKRQSVAFWCNPISGHATLYWYQQILGQGPKLLIQFQNNGVVDDSQLPKDRFSAERLKGVDSTLKIQPAKLEDSAVYLCASSLESQGEQYFGPGTRLTVT.

The chain links TRBV3-1 to TRBJ2-3; D unresolved. Trimming left V 3 bases short and J 5 bases short, with 6 bases between. CDR1 and CDR2 (germline): LGHDT, YNNKEL (reference sequence). This CDR3 has 12 amino acids. The CDR3 region is CASSHYGDTQYF. The CDR3 DNA reads TGTGCCAGCAGCCACTATGGAGATACGCAGTATTTT.